This is a list of T cell receptor beta chains from one sample in a study of yellow fever vaccine responses in identical twins. A single record per CDR3 protein comes from TCRdb applying MiXCR to the RT-PCR reads. The data show some 2,500 distinct CDR3 sequences, with around 85% seen just once and around 4.5% held by the top ten. The sequencing here drew on T cells from blood (PBMCs), unsorted or a sorted subset (not recorded which), taken before or after yellow fever vaccination (not recorded which). The receptors were gathered from a woman aged 18-29 years who received the yellow fever vaccine. CDR3s include the opening cysteine and the closing phenylalanine or tryptophan. Each record gives: J gene, D gene, clone size, V gene, CDR3 protein, CDR3 DNA. A D gene is named only where the DNA matches it firmly. Where a row states a size, it is once, few, many or the class of an expanded clone; other rows omit it.

j_call: TRBJ2-1
d_call: NA
clone_size: once
v_call: TRBV4-3
cdr3_aa: CASSQEVGYNEQFF
cdr3_nt: TGCGCCAGCAGCCAAGAAGTGGGTTACAATGAGCAGTTCTTC

j_call: TRBJ2-5
d_call: NA
clone_size: NA
v_call: TRBV20-1
cdr3_aa: CSARDRSPEETQYF
cdr3_nt: TGCAGTGCTAGAGATAGGAGTCCCGAAGAGACCCAGTACTTC

j_call: TRBJ2-2
d_call: NA
clone_size: NA
v_call: TRBV12-3/TRBV12-4
cdr3_aa: CASSLFVLGSKPGELFF
cdr3_nt: TGTGCCAGCAGTTTGTTTGTCTTAGGGTCGAAACCCGGGGAGCTGTTTTTT

j_call: TRBJ2-7
d_call: NA
clone_size: NA
v_call: TRBV28
cdr3_aa: CASSLIWGTRPYEQYF
cdr3_nt: TGTGCCAGCAGTTTAATTTGGGGAACTCGACCCTACGAGCAGTACTTC

j_call: TRBJ1-2
d_call: NA
clone_size: NA
v_call: TRBV4-1
cdr3_aa: CASSQVMGGYTF
cdr3_nt: TGCGCCAGCAGCCAAGTGATGGGTGGCTACACCTTC

j_call: TRBJ1-1
d_call: TRBD1
clone_size: few
v_call: TRBV4-1
cdr3_aa: CASSQGVDRDRAFF
cdr3_nt: TGCGCCAGCAGCCAGGGGGTCGACAGGGATAGAGCTTTCTTT

j_call: TRBJ1-5
d_call: NA
clone_size: NA
v_call: TRBV6-1
cdr3_aa: CASRRTIQDDQPQHF
cdr3_nt: TGTGCCAGCAGGAGGACAATCCAGGACGATCAGCCCCAGCATTTT

j_call: TRBJ1-1
d_call: NA
clone_size: NA
v_call: TRBV6-1
cdr3_aa: CASRPTGLLYTEAFF
cdr3_nt: TGTGCCAGCAGGCCTACGGGACTCCTGTACACTGAAGCTTTCTTT

j_call: TRBJ2-7
d_call: NA
clone_size: NA
v_call: TRBV10-1
cdr3_aa: CASTGKMTHEQYF
cdr3_nt: TGCGCCAGTACCGGGAAGATGACCCACGAGCAGTACTTC

j_call: TRBJ1-1
d_call: NA
clone_size: NA
v_call: TRBV14
cdr3_aa: CASSQGGGRAFF
cdr3_nt: TGTGCCAGCAGCCAAGGCGGCGGAAGGGCTTTCTTT